These T cell receptor beta chains were read from a single sample in a study of cytomegalovirus exposure and HLA in healthy donors. Generated by immunoSEQ multiplex PCR, the TCRdb table keeps only in-frame clones and is missing some. The data show 170,000 or so clones, around 82% seen once. Sequencing input: PBMCs. These receptors were collected from a woman aged 18-29 years in good health and CMV-seropositive. CDR3s include the opening cysteine and the closing phenylalanine or tryptophan. D genes are given only for firm matches.

TRBV7-2,TRBJ1-6,TRBD1,CASRPGTAYNSPLHF
TRBV7-2,TRBJ2-3,.,CASSFRQALYF
TRBV19,TRBJ1-5,TRBD1,CASSGTENQPQHF
TRBV13,TRBJ2-7,TRBD1,CASSAGPGTGGLGQYF
TRBV5-4,TRBJ2-2,.,CASSRLAGAGVIGELFF
TRBV18,TRBJ2-5,TRBD2,CASSPLGREAKTQYF
TRBV10-3,TRBJ2-3,TRBD1,CAISQGGLQPTDTQYF
TRBV11-1,TRBJ1-1,.,CASSAGGSNTEAFF
TRBV7-8,TRBJ1-4,TRBD1,CASSLDRGRNEKLFF
TRBV7-9,TRBJ2-7,.,CASSSDSLKQYF
TRBV19,TRBJ1-5,TRBD1,CASSTAGGGGQPQHF
TRBV19,TRBJ1-3,.,CASSIQGNSGNTIYF
TRBV7-9,TRBJ1-5,TRBD1,CASSLAVGDRAGQPQHF
TRBV6-1,TRBJ2-5,.,CASSAGSGGAETQYF
TRBV7-9,TRBJ2-2,.,CASSLSPGWAGELFF
TRBV7-3,TRBJ1-2,TRBD1,CASSPGPGQGDYGYTF
TRBV27,TRBJ2-2,TRBD1,CASSFAERDRGNTGELFF
TRBV19,TRBJ2-3,.,CASSIPGPSTQYF
TRBV25-1,TRBJ2-1,TRBD1,CASRAGTGMGYNEQFF
TRBV29-1,TRBJ1-2,TRBD1,CSVAPGQNYGYTF
TRBV6-6,TRBJ1-2,.,CASSLFPYGYTF
TRBV6-1,TRBJ2-7,TRBD1,CASSEAQGVAYEQYF